Shown below are 10 T cell receptor beta chains from a single sample sequenced in a study of Graves' ophthalmopathy and Graves' hyperthyroidism. Using RNA transcripts, the TCR beta CDR3 regions were amplified. An initial RT-PCR round employing HTBI primers preceded a second-round multiplex PCR. MiXCR was run by TCRdb on the multiplex PCR reads, yielding one entry per CDR3 protein. The top ten clones hold around 10% of a sample with about 1.2 million distinct CDR3 sequences, 35% to 40% of them seen once. The sequenced material came from peripheral blood or thyroid tissue (not recorded which). These receptor sequences come from an adult man with Graves' hyperthyroidism.

In this sample, this clonotype turned up many times. This rearrangement joins TRBV19 to TRBJ1-5; tentative D call: TRBD1 (5 bases). Trimming stripped 9 bases from V and 1 base from J, with 22 bases between. CDR1 and CDR2 from the germline V gene are LNHDA and SQIVND (reference sequence). The CDR3 has 17 residues. The CDR3 DNA reads as TGTGCCAGCACCGGCGGCGGGGCAGGAGGAAGCAATCAGCCCCAGCATTTT. The encoded protein is CASTGGGAGGSNQPQHF.

This chain uses TRBV7-2 with TRBJ1-4; 9 bases align to TRBD1. With V trimmed by 5 bases and J by 7 bases, 5 bases remained unmatched. The CDR3 is 14 residues long. Germline V gene sequence: CDR1 SGHTA, CDR2 FQGNSA. The CDR3 loop is CASSLRTGAEKLFF. The CDR3 DNA follows: TGTGCCAGCAGCCTACGGACAGGGGCTGAAAAACTGTTTTTT.

In this sample, this clonotype turned up a few times. The chain employs TRBV6-1 and TRBJ2-6, with TRBD1 identical over 12 bases. Germline V gene data show CDR1 as MNHNS and CDR2 as SASEGT. The CDR3 sequence is 16 residues long. After removal of 9 bases from V and 6 bases from J, the junction contained 9 bases not matched to a gene. The CDR3 is CASFGTGGRVANVLTF. The CDR3 nucleotides read TGTGCCAGTTTCGGGACAGGGGGCCGGGTGGCCAACGTCCTGACTTTC.

V and J are TRBV10-3 and TRBJ1-2; no firm D call. Looked up from germline, CDR1 is ENHRY and CDR2 is SYGVKD. The CDR3 loop spans 11 amino acids. The V and J ends lost 7 bases and 3 bases respectively, with 6 bases between them. CDR3 DNA sequence: TGTGCCATCAATGGGGACTATGGCTACACCTTC. It specifies CAINGDYGYTF.

This clonotype was seen once. This chain uses TRBV29-1 with TRBJ2-7; possible D gene TRBD2, 6 bases. V lost 8 bases to trimming and J lost 6 bases, with 11 bases between them. The CDR3 sequence is 10 residues long. Germline lookup yields CDR1 SQVTM and CDR2 ANQGSEA. DNA for the CDR3: TGCAGCTTCTACGGGGGCGAGCAGTACTTC. This sequence encodes CSFYGGEQYF.

V is TRBV18 and J is TRBJ2-2; D perhaps matches TRBD1 (5 bases). The CDR3 is made up of 15 amino acids. The germline gives CDR1 KGHSH, CDR2 LQKENI. Trimming took off 2 bases at V and 1 base at J, with 8 bases between the two ends. The CDR3 loop reads CASSPKDKNTGELFF. In DNA, the CDR3 is TGTGCCAGCTCACCAAAGGACAAGAACACCGGGGAGCTGTTTTTT.

The DNA of the CDR3 is TGTGCCAGTAGTGCCCGGACAGGGGGCTCCTACGAGCAGTACTTC. Its protein is CASSARTGGSYEQYF. This rearrangement joins TRBV19 to TRBJ2-7, with 10 nucleotides matching TRBD1. Germline assignment: CDR1 LNHDA and CDR2 SQIVND (reference sequence). The CDR3 length is 15 residues. V lost 5 bases, J lost 0 bases, and 4 bases stayed unmatched.

On this clonotype itself: A clone one base away is much larger, so this may be a read error. The V and J genes are TRBV4-1 and TRBJ1-2; D not certain. The CDR3 contains 13 residues. Germline V CDR1 and CDR2: MGHRA, YSYEKL. The CDR3 reads CASSQDSRVGDTF. Written as DNA, the CDR3 is TGTGCCAGCAGCCAAGATAGTAGAGTTGGCGACACCTTC.

The V gene is TRBV10-3, the J gene TRBJ2-7; 11 bases match TRBD2. V lost 6 bases, J lost 5 bases, and 6 bases stayed unmatched. In germline, CDR1 is ENHRY, CDR2 SYGVKD. There are 14 residues in the CDR3. CDR3 sequence (DNA): TGTGCCATCAGGACTAGCGGGGCTAAAAACGAGCAGTACTTC. Its translation: CAIRTSGAKNEQYF.

This clonotype occurred once. The V and J genes are TRBV20-1 and TRBJ2-2, with unresolved D. The germline CDR1 and CDR2 sequences are DFQATT and SNEGSKA (reference sequence). CDR3 length: 15 residues. V dropped 3 bases and J dropped 7 bases, with 18 bases sitting between them. The CDR3 region is CSASLLGSGNGELFF. The CDR3 DNA reads as TGCAGTGCTAGTCTTCTTGGCAGTGGGAACGGGGAGCTGTTTTTT.